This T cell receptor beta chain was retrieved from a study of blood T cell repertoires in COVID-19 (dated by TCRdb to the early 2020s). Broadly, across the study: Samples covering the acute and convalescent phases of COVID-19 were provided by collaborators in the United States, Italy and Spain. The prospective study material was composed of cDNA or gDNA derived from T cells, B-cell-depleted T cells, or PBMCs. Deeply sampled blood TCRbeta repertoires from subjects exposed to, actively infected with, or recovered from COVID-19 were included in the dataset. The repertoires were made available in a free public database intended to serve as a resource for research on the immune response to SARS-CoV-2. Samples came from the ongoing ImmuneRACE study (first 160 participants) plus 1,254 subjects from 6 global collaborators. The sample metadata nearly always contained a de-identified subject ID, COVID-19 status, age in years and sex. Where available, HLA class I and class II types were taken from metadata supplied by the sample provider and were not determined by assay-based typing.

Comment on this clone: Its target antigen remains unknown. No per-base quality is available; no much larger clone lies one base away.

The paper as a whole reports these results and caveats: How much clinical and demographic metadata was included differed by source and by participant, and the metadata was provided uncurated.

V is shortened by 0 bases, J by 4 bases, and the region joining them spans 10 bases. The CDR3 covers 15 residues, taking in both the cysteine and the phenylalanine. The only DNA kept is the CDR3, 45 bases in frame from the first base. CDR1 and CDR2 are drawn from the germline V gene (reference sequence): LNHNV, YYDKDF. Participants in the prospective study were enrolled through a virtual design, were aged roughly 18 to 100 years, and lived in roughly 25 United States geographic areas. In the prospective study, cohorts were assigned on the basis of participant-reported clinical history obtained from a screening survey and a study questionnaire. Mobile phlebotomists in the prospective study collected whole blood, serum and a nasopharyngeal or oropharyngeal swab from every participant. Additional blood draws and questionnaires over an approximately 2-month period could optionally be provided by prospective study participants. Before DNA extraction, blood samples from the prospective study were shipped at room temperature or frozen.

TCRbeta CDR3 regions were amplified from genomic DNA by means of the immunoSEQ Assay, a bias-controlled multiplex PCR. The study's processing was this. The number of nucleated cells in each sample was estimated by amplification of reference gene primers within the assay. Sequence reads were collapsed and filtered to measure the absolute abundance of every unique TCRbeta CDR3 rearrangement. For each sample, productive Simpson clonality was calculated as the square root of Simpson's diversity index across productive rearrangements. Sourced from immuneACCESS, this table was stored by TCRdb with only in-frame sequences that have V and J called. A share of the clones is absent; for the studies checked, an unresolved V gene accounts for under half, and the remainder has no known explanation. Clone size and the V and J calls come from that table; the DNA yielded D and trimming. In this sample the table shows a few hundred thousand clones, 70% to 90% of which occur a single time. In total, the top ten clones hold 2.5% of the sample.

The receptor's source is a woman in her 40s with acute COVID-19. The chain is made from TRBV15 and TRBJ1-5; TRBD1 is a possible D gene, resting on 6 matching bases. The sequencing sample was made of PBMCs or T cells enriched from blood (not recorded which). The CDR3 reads CATSREGTLNQPQHF. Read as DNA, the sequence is TGTGCCACCAGCAGAGAAGGGACACTAAATCAGCCCCAGCATTTT.